The text below deals with one T cell receptor beta chain. Germline V gene data show CDR1 as DFQATT and CDR2 as SNEGSKA (reference sequence). The CDR3 consists of 12 residues. The source of the sample is a study of monozygotic twins with inflammatory bowel disease. Following a re-call of the 5' RACE reads, TCRdb has one entry per CDR3 protein and lacks DNA. The data show 150,000 to 200,000 distinct CDR3 sequences, and the top ten clones hold more than 2.5%. The source material was blood. The rearrangement links TRBV20-1 to TRBJ2-4. This sequence originates from a human donor with ulcerative colitis or Crohn's disease, or a healthy co-twin of an affected twin (not recorded which). CDR3 protein: CSARVVGNIQYF.